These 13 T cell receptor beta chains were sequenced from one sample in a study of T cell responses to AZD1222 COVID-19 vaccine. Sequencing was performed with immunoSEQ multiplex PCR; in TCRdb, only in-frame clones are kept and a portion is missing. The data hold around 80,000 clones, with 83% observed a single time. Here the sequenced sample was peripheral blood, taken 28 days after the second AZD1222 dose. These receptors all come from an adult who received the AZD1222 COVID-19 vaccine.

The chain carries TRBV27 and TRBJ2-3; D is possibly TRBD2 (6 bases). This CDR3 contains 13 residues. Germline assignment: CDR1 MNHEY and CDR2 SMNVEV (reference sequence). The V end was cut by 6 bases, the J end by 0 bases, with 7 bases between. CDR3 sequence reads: CASSGSSTDTQYF. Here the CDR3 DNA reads TGTGCCAGCAGCGGGAGTAGCACAGATACGCAGTATTTT.

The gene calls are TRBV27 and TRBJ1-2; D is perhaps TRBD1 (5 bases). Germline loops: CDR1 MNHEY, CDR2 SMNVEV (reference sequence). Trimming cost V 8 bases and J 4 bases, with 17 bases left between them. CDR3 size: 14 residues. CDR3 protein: CASRGGDLPYGYTF. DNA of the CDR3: TGTGCCAGCCGGGGGGGAGATCTACCCTATGGCTACACCTTC.

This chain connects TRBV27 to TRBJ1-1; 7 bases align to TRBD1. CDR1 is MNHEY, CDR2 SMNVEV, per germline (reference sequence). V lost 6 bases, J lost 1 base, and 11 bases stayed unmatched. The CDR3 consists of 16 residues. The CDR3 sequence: CASRPATDRTNTEAFF. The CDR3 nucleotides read TGTGCCAGCAGGCCGGCCACGGACAGGACGAACACTGAAGCTTTCTTT.

CDR3 sequence reads: CASSPVVGNQPQHF. The CDR3 region has the DNA TGTGCCAGCAGCCCCGTCGTAGGCAATCAGCCCCAGCATTTT. This chain connects TRBV3-1 (or the pseudogene TRBV3-2) to TRBJ1-5; D unresolved. The V gene's germline CDR1 is LGHDT and CDR2 YNNKEL (reference sequence). Deletions cut 4 bases from V and 2 bases from J, with 9 bases between. The length of the CDR3 is 14 residues.

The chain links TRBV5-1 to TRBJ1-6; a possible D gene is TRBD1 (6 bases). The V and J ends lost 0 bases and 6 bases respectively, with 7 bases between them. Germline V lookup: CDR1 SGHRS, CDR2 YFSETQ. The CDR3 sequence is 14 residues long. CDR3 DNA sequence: TGCGCCAGCAGCTTGGGGACAGTTAATTCACCCCTCCACTTT. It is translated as CASSLGTVNSPLHF.

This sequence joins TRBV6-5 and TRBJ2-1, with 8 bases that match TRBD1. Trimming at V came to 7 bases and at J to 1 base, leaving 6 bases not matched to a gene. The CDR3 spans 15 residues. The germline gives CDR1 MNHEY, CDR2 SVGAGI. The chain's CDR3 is CASTPDRGSYNEQFF. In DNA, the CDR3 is TGTGCCAGCACCCCTGACAGGGGTTCCTACAATGAGCAGTTCTTC.

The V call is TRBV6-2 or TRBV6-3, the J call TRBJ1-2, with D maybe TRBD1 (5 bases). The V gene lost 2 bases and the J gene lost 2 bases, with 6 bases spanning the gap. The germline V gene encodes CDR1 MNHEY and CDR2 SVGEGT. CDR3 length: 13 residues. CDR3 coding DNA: TGTGCCAGCAGTTACCGGGACAACTATGGCTACACCTTC. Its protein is CASSYRDNYGYTF.

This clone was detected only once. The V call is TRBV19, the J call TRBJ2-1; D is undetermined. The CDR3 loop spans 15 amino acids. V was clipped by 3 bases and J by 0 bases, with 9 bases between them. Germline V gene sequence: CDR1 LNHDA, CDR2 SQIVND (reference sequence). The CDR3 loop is CASSMIGSSYNEQFF. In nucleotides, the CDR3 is TGTGCCAGTAGTATGATCGGCAGCTCCTACAATGAGCAGTTCTTC.

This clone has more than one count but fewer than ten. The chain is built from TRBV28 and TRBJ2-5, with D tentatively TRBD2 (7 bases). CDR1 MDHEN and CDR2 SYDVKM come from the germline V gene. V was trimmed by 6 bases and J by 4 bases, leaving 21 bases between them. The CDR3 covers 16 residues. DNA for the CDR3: TGTGCCAGCAGCCAAGGGGGAGGGCAGGGCAGAGAGACCCAGTACTTC. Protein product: CASSQGGGQGRETQYF.

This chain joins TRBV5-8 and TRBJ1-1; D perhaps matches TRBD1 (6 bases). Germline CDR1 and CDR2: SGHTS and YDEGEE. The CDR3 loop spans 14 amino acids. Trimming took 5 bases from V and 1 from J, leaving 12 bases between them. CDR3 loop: CASRWGQTNTEAFF. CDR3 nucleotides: TGTGCCAGCAGGTGGGGACAAACGAACACTGAAGCTTTCTTT.

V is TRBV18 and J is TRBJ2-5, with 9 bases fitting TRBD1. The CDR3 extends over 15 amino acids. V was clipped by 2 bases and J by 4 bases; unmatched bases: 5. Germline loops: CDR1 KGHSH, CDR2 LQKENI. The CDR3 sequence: CASSPGTGWRETQYF. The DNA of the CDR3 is TGTGCCAGCTCACCAGGGACAGGGTGGCGAGAGACCCAGTACTTC.

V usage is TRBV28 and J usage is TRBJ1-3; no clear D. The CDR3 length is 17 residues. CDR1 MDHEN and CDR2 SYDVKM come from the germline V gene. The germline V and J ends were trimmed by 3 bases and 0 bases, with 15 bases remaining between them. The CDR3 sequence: CASSLTPTSSSGNTIYF. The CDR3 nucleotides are TGTGCCAGCAGTTTGACCCCTACTTCGAGCTCTGGAAACACCATATATTTT.

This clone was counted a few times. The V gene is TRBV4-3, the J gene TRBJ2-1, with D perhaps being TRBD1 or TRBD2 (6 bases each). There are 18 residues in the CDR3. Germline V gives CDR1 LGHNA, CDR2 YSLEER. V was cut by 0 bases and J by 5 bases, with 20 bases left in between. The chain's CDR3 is CASSQEIGGGGRDNEQFF. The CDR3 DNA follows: TGCGCCAGCAGCCAAGAGATAGGCGGAGGGGGTCGTGACAATGAGCAGTTCTTC.